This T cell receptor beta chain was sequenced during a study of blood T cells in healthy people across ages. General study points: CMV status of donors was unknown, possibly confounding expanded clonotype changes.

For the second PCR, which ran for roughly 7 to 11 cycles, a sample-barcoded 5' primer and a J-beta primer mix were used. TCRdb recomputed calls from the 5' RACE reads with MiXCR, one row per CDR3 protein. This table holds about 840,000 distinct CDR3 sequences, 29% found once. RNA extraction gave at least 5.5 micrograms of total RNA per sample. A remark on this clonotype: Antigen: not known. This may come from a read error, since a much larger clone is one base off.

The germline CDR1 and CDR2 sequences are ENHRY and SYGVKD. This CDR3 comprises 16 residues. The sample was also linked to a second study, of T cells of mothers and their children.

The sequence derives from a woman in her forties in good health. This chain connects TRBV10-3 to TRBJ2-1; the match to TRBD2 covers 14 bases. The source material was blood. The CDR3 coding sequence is TGTGCCGTCAGTGAGAGAGGGACTAGCGGGGGAGATGGGAAGTTCTTC. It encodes CAVSERGTSGGDGKFF.